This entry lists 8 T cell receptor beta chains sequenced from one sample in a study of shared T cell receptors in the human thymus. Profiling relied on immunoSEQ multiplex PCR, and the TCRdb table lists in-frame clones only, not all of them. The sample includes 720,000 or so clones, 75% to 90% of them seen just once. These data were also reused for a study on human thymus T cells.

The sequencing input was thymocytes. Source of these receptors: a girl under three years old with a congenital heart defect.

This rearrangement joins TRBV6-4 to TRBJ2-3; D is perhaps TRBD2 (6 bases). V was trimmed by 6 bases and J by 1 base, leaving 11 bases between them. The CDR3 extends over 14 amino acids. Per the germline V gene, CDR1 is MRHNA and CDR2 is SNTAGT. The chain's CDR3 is CASSGGGGTDTQYF. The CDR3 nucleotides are TGTGCCAGCAGCGGGGGTGGGGGCACAGATACGCAGTATTTT.

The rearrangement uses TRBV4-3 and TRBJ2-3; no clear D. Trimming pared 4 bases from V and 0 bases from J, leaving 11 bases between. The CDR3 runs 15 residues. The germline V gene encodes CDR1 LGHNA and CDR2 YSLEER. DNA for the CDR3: TGCGCCAGCAGCCGTTCACGGCGGAGCACAGATACGCAGTATTTT. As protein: CASSRSRRSTDTQYF.

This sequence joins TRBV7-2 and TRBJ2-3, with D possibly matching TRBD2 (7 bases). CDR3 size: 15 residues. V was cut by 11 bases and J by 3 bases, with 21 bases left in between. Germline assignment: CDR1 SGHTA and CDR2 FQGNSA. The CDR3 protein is CAGIWGGAETDTQYF. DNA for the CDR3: TGTGCCGGCATATGGGGGGGCGCTGAAACAGATACGCAGTATTTT. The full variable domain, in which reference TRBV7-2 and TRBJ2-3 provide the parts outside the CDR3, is GAGVSQSPSNKVTEKGKDVELRCDPISGHTALYWYRQSLGQGLEFLIYFQGNSAPDKSGLPSDRFSAERTGGSVSTLTIQRTQQEDSAVYLCAGIWGGAETDTQYFGPGTRLTVL.

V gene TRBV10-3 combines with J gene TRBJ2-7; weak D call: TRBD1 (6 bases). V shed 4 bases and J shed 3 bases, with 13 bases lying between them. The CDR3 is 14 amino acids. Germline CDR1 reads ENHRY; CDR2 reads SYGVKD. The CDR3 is CAISGRDTGYEQYF. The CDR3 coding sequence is TGTGCCATCAGTGGACGGGACACCGGCTACGAGCAGTACTTC.

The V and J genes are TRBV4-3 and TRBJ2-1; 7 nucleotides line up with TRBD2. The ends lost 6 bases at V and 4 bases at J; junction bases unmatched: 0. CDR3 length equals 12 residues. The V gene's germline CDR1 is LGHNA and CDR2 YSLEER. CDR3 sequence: CASRGLYNEQFF. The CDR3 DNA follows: TGCGCCAGCAGGGGACTATACAATGAGCAGTTCTTC.

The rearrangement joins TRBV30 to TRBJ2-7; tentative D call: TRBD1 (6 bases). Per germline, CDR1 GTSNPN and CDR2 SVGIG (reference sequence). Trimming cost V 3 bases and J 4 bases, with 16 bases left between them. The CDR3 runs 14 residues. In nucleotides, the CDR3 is TGTGCCTGGAGACGGGCAGGGGACCCTTACGAGCAGTACTTC. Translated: CAWRRAGDPYEQYF.

CDR3 loop: CASSEAVTGSYQPQHF. In DNA, the CDR3 is TGTGCCAGCAGTGAGGCGGTTACGGGGTCGTACCAGCCCCAGCATTTT. This chain uses TRBV2 with TRBJ1-5; no clear D. The CDR3 sequence is 16 residues long. Germline lookup yields CDR1 SNHLY and CDR2 FYNNEI. V lost 3 bases, J lost 7 bases, and 19 bases lay in between.

For the CDR3, the DNA is TGTGCCAGCAGTGGAGTTTATCGTTGGGATACGCAGTATTTT. The encoded protein is CASSGVYRWDTQYF. The chain links TRBV2 to TRBJ2-3; unclear D gene. V lost 4 bases, J lost 6 bases, and 14 bases lay in between. This CDR3 region has 14 residues. CDR1 and CDR2 (germline): SNHLY, FYNNEI.